The 11 T cell receptor beta chains below all came from one sample that was sequenced in a study of graft-versus-host responses after intestinal transplantation (dated by TCRdb to the early 2020s). Preparation of the library involved the immunoSEQ multiplex PCR assay. TCRdb re-hosts the immuneACCESS table, in-frame sequences only. Its copies lack some clones; in the studies checked, an unresolved V gene accounts for under half of them, and the cause for the rest is not known. The sample yields about 90,000 clones; around 90% were counted once. The top ten clones comprise 0.3% of the sample. These receptors lack a known antigen. What this sample's time point label stands for: cells obtained before transplantation from donor or recipient. Here the sequenced sample was unstimulated CD4+ T cells sorted from spleen or lymph node cells, taken before intestinal transplant. Source of these receptors: a human donor who received an intestinal transplant.

This clone was recorded once. This rearrangement joins TRBV6-1 to TRBJ2-7, with D possibly called TRBD1 or TRBD2 (5 bases each). The germline V gene encodes CDR1 MNHNS and CDR2 SASEGT. Trimming took off 9 bases at V and 4 bases at J, with 16 bases between the two ends. This CDR3 has 13 residues. The CDR3 sequence is CASTRVRGYEQYF. The CDR3 DNA is TGTGCCAGTACTAGAGTAAGGGGTTACGAGCAGTACTTC.

This clone is a singleton in its sample. V is TRBV6-1 and J is TRBJ2-7, with D perhaps TRBD1 (6 bases). Trimming took off 5 bases at V and 1 base at J, with 12 bases between the two ends. The CDR3 covers 14 residues. Per the germline V gene, CDR1 is MNHNS and CDR2 is SASEGT. The CDR3 loop is CASSPDRSSYEQYF. In DNA form, the CDR3 reads TGTGCCAGCAGTCCCGACAGGTCGTCCTACGAGCAGTACTTC.

The V call is TRBV7-9, the J call TRBJ1-5; 8 positions match TRBD1. The CDR3 sequence is 15 residues long. The germline V gene encodes CDR1 SEHNR and CDR2 FQNEAQ (reference sequence). V lost 5 bases, J lost 7 bases, and 10 bases stayed unmatched. The CDR3 protein is CASSASGGIGQPQHF. CDR3 DNA sequence: TGTGCCAGCAGCGCCTCAGGGGGCATAGGGCAGCCCCAGCATTTT.

The chain joins TRBV18 to TRBJ2-7; TRBD2 agrees at 8 bases. The CDR3 is 14 residues long. V gave up 6 bases and J gave up 3 bases; unmatched junction bases: 7. CDR1 and CDR2 (germline): KGHSH, LQKENI. CDR3 nucleotide sequence: TGTGCCAGCTCCTCGGGAGGGGACGGCTACGAGCAGTACTTC. The encoded protein is CASSSGGDGYEQYF.

The chain recombines TRBV5-5 with TRBJ2-7, with TRBD1 matching 7 bases. The CDR3 runs 12 residues. With 5 bases clipped from V and 5 bases from J, the junction kept 4 bases outside the gene matches. Germline values: CDR1 SGHKS, CDR2 YYEKEE (reference sequence). The CDR3: CASSIGGHEQYF. Written as DNA, the CDR3 is TGTGCCAGCAGTATAGGGGGCCACGAGCAGTACTTC.

The V and J genes are TRBV6-4 and TRBJ2-2; TRBD2 might be the D (7 bases). Germline CDR1 reads MRHNA; CDR2 reads SNTAGT. CDR3 length: 14 amino acids. Trimming pared 6 bases from V and 3 bases from J, leaving 11 bases between. CDR3 amino acids: CASRQGGDTGELFF. CDR3 nucleotide sequence: TGTGCCAGCAGACAGGGAGGGGACACCGGGGAGCTGTTTTTT.

The J gene is TRBJ2-3, the V gene TRBV27; TRBD2 might be the D (6 bases). The V and J ends lost 1 base and 7 bases respectively, with 15 bases between them. Germline V gives CDR1 MNHEY, CDR2 SMNVEV (reference sequence). This CDR3 comprises 15 residues. The CDR3 region is CASSLFQLGLHTQYF. The CDR3 nucleotides are TGTGCCAGCAGTTTATTTCAGTTGGGACTCCATACGCAGTATTTT.

The chain recombines TRBV7-2 with TRBJ2-1, with a possible D match to TRBD1 (6 bases). V lost 5 bases to trimming and J lost 3 bases, with 11 bases between them. Germline assignment: CDR1 SGHTA and CDR2 FQGNSA. The length of the CDR3 is 14 residues. CDR3: CASSPGAVYNEQFF. The CDR3 coding sequence is TGTGCCAGCAGCCCAGGGGCGGTCTACAATGAGCAGTTCTTC.

The chain recombines TRBV25-1 with TRBJ2-5; a weak D match, TRBD1 (6 bases). CDR1 is MGHDK, CDR2 SYGVNS, per germline. V lost 5 bases and J lost 4, with 17 bases in between. This CDR3 has 15 residues. CDR3 loop: CASSSRAIGGETQYF. DNA of the CDR3: TGTGCCAGCAGTAGTAGGGCTATAGGGGGAGAGACCCAGTACTTC.

This chain uses TRBV19 with TRBJ1-1; no reliable D call. Per germline, CDR1 LNHDA and CDR2 SQIVND (reference sequence). V dropped 7 bases and J dropped 1 base, with 13 bases sitting between them. This CDR3 is 14 amino acids long. CDR3 region: CASMAGIKNTEAFF. DNA of the CDR3: TGTGCCAGTATGGCTGGTATCAAGAACACTGAAGCTTTCTTT.

CDR3 in DNA: TGCGCCAGCAGGCGGGACAGGGTGGAGGGAAAGACCCAGTACTTC. This gives the protein CASRRDRVEGKTQYF. The J gene is TRBJ2-5, the V gene TRBV10-2; 9 bases are shared with TRBD1. The CDR3 covers 15 residues. The ends lost 6 bases at V and 6 bases at J; junction bases unmatched: 11. Germline CDR1 is WSHSY and CDR2 is SAAADI.